This T cell receptor (beta chain) originates from a study of regulatory T cells in long-lasting Graves disease. Study-level background: Graves' patients, newly diagnosed, had taken antithyroid drugs under 3 months.

The CDR3 length is 15 residues. Germline loops: CDR1 MNHEY, CDR2 SVGEGT. Losses at the gene ends were 6 bases for V and 4 bases for J; bases not matched to a gene: 9. The time point is: newly diagnosed GD, antithyroid drugs for less than 3 months. RNA from PBMCs was the source of the TCR library. iRepertoire HTBI primers and Arm-PCR of CDR3 regions built TCR beta libraries. In the authors' workflow: The samples yielded about 60 TRBV and roughly 13 TRBJ segments. TCRdb independently ran MiXCR on the multiplex PCR reads; one entry per CDR3 protein. None of the V and J calls come from the authors' own analysis; TCRdb made them. Among 350,000 to 400,000 distinct CDR3 sequences listed, around 15% were seen once. This sample also appeared in a second study, on T cells in Graves' hyperthyroidism and ophthalmopathy. That paper states: The HTBI primer set was used in a first-round RT-PCR of the TCR CDR3. Blood held most thyroid clonotypes expanded above 0.001 frequency.

The clonotype originates from a woman aged 18 to 35 with Graves disease. The sequences come from peripheral blood mononuclear cells (PBMCs), collected at new diagnosis, from a patient treated with antithyroid drugs. The genes are TRBV6-2 or TRBV6-3 and TRBJ2-1; 7 bases fit TRBD2. CDR3 loop: CASSQGQRGYNEQFF. The CDR3 nucleotides read TGTGCCAGCAGCCAAGGTCAGCGGGGATACAATGAGCAGTTCTTC.